This T cell receptor (beta chain) was profiled in a study of CD8+ T cells in alopecia areata. Study in general: Skin from approximately 6-12-month-old C3H/HeJ graft donors with spontaneous alopecia went to approximately 6-10-week-old female C3H/HeJ mice. General study findings and limits: Shared TCR sequences were less clear between patients than in mice, possibly partly from HLA diversity. Scalp samples also yield sequences of resident alphabeta T cells from normal skin.

Extraction and reverse transcription of RNA yielded cDNA as the sequencing template. Libraries were prepared by immunoSEQ multiplex PCR; TCRdb keeps only in-frame clonotypes and omits some of them. The record shows roughly 260,000 clones for this sample, with no singletons present. Germline V gives CDR1 LGHNA, CDR2 YNLKQL (reference sequence). The CDR3 is made up of 15 amino acids. This clone showed up just a few times. What it recognizes is unknown. Gene names follow the mouse nomenclature. The read comes to an end 4 residues before the CDR3 does, leaving the germline J gene to fill in the end. It was with CD4, CD8alpha, NKG2D, NKG2ACE and other markers that pooled cutaneous lymph node cells were sorted.

The clonotype originates from a C3H/HeJ mouse with alopecia areata. MHC haplotype of the mouse line: H2-k. The chain joins TRBV5 to TRBJ2-3, with TRBD2 matching over 10 bases. The sequenced material came from CD4+ T cells sorted from a lymph node. Partial CDR3 DNA: TGTGCCAGCAGCCTCATACTGGGGGGGGGAGAA. Residues: CASSLILGGGE. The whole CDR3 protein reads CASSLILGGGETLYF.